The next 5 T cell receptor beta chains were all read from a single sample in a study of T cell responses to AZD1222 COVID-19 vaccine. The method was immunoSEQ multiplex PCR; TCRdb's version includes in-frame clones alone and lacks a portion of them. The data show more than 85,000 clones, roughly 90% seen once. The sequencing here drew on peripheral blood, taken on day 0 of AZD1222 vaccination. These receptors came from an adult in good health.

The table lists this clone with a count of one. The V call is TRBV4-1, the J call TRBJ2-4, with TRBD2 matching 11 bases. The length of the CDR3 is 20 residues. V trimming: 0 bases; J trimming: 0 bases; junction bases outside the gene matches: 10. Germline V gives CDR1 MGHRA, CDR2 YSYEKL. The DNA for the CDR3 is TGCGCCAGCAGCCAAGAAAGGCTAGCGGGAGGCATACTAGCCAAAAACATTCAGTACTTC. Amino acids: CASSQERLAGGILAKNIQYF.

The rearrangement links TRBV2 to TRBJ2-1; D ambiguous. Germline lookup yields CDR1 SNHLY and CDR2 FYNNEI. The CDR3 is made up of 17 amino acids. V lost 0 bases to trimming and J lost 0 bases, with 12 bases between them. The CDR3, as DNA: TGTGCCAGCAGTGAAGCGCTCGGGCCGAGCTCCTACAATGAGCAGTTCTTC. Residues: CASSEALGPSSYNEQFF.

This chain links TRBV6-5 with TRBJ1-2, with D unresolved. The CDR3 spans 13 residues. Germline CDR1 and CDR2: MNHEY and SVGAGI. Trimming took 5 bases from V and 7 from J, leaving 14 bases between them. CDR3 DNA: TGTGCCAGCAGTCCACAGAAGCAACGTGGCTACACCTTC. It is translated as CASSPQKQRGYTF.

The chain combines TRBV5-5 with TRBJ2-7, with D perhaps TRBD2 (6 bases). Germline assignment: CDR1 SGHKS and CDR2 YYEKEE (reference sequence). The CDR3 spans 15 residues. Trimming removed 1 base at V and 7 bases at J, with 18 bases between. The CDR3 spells CASSLWARGSGEQYF. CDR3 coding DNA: TGTGCCAGCAGCTTGTGGGCTCGGGGGTCCGGGGAGCAGTACTTC.

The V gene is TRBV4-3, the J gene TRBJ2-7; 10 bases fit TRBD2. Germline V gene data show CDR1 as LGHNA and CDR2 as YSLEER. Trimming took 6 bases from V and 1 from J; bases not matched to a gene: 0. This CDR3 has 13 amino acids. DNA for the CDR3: TGCGCCAGCAGTAGCGGGAGGTCCTACGAGCAGTACTTC. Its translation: CASSSGRSYEQYF.